The 3 T cell receptor beta chains below all came from one sample that was sequenced in a study of T-cell reconstitution after alpha-beta-depleted transplantation in children. The TCRbeta library was prepared with unique molecular identifiers. TCRdb used MiXCR to reprocess the PCR reads, holding one entry per CDR3 protein. Among some 500,000 distinct CDR3 sequences listed, about 17% were seen once. Source: PBMCs from the stem cell graft donor, taken from the stem cell graft. The receptors were gathered from a human donor who donated a stem cell graft to a child with acute lymphoblastic leukemia.

This clonotype came up a few times. This chain links TRBV5-1 with TRBJ2-7; D unresolved. The CDR3 loop spans 15 amino acids. Germline V lookup: CDR1 SGHRS, CDR2 YFSETQ. The V and J ends lost 3 bases and 6 bases respectively, with 19 bases between them. The CDR3 DNA is TGCGCCAGCAGCTCCTCCGTCGAAAGTTCTGCCGAGCAGTACTTC. Translating it yields CASSSSVESSAEQYF. The complete variable domain, with remaining parts taken from reference TRBV5-1 and TRBJ2-7, reads KAGVTQTPRYLIKTRGQQVTLSCSPISGHRSVSWYQQTPGQGLQFLFEYFSETQRNKGNFPGRFSGRQFSNSRSEMNVSTLELGDSALYLCASSSSVESSAEQYFGPGTRLTVT.

The sample holds a few counts of this clonotype. This chain uses TRBV12-3 or TRBV12-4 with TRBJ2-1, with 8 bases fitting TRBD2. This CDR3 spans 14 amino acids. V shed 7 bases, J shed 4 bases, and the junction held 6 bases outside the gene matches. The DNA of the CDR3 is TGTGCCAGCACGGACGGGAGGGCGTACAATGAGCAGTTCTTC. Translated: CASTDGRAYNEQFF.

The CDR3 sequence is CSVLTGNYGYTF. The CDR3 coding sequence is TGCAGCGTTCTGACAGGGAACTATGGCTACACCTTC. The chain recombines TRBV29-1 with TRBJ1-2; 7 positions agree with TRBD1. The V gene end was trimmed by 5 bases and the J gene end by 2 bases; junction bases not matched to a gene: 2. CDR1 SQVTM and CDR2 ANQGSEA come from the germline V gene. CDR3 size: 12 residues.